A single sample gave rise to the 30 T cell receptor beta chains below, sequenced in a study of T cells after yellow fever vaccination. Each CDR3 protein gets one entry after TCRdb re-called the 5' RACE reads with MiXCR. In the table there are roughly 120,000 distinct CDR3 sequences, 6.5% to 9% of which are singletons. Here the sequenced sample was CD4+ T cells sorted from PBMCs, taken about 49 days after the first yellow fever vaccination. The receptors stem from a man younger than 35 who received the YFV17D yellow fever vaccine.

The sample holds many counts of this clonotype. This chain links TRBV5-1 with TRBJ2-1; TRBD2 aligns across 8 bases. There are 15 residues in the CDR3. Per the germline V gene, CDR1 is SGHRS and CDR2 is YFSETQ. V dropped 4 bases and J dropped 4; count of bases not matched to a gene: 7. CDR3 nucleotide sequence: TGCGCCAGCAGCAGATTAGCGGGGCGATACAATGAGCAGTTCTTC. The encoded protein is CASSRLAGRYNEQFF.

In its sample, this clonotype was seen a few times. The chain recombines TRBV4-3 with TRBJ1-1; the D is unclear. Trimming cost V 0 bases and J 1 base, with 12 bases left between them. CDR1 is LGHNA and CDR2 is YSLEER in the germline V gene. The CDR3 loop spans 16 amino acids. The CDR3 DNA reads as TGCGCCAGCAGCCAAGAGGGTACCCAGAGGAACACTGAAGCTTTCTTT. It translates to CASSQEGTQRNTEAFF.

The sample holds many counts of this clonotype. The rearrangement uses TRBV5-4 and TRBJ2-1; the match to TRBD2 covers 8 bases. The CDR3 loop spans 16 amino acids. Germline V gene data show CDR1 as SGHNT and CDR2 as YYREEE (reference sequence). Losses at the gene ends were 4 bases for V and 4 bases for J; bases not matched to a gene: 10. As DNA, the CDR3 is TGTGCCAGCAGCCACGGGGGGGCCCTAGGGTACAATGAGCAGTTCTTC. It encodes CASSHGGALGYNEQFF. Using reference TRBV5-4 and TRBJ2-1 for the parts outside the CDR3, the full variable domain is ETGVTQSPTHLIKTRGQQVTLRCSSQSGHNTVSWYQQALGQGPQFIFQYYREEENGRGNFPPRFSGLQFPNYSSELNVNALELDDSALYLCASSHGGALGYNEQFFGPGTRLTVL.

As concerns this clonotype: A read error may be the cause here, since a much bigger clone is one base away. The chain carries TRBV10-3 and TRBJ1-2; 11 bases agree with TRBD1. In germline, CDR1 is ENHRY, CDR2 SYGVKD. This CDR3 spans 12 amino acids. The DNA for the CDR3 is TGTGCCATCAGGGACAGGGGGCCTGGCAACACCTTC. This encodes CAIRDRGPGNTF.

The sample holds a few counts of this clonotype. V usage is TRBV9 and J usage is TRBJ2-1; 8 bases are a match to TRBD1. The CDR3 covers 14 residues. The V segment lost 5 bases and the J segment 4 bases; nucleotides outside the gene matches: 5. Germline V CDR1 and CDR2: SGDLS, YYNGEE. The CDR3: CASSFRGRYNEQFF. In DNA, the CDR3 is TGTGCCAGCAGTTTCAGGGGGCGTTACAATGAGCAGTTCTTC.

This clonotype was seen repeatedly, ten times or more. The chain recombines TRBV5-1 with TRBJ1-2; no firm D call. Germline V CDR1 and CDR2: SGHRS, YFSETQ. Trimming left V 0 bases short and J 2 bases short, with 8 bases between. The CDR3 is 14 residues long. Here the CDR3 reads CASSLEPGNYGYTF. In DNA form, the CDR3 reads TGCGCCAGCAGCTTGGAACCGGGGAACTATGGCTACACCTTC. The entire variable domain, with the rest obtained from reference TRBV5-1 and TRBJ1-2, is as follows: KAGVTQTPRYLIKTRGQQVTLSCSPISGHRSVSWYQQTPGQGLQFLFEYFSETQRNKGNFPGRFSGRQFSNSRSEMNVSTLELGDSALYLCASSLEPGNYGYTFGSGTRLTVV.

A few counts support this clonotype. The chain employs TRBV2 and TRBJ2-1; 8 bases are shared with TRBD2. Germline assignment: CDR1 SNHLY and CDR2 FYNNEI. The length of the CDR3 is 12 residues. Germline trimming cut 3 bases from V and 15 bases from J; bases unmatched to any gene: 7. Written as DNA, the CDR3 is TGTGCCAGCAGTGACCCGGGGGGGAGGGCGTTCTTC. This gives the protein CASSDPGGRAFF.

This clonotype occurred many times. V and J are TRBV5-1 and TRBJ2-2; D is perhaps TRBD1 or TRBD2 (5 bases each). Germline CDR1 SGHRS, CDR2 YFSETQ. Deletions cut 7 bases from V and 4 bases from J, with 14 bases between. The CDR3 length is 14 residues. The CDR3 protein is CASDFGTTTGELFF. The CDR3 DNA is TGCGCCAGCGACTTTGGGACCACCACCGGGGAGCTGTTTTTT. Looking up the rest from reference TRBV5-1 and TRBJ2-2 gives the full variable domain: KAGVTQTPRYLIKTRGQQVTLSCSPISGHRSVSWYQQTPGQGLQFLFEYFSETQRNKGNFPGRFSGRQFSNSRSEMNVSTLELGDSALYLCASDFGTTTGELFFGEGSRLTVL.

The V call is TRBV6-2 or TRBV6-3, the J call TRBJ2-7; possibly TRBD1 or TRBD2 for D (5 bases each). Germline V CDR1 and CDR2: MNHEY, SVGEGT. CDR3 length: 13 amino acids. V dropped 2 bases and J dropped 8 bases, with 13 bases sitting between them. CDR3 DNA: TGTGCCAGCAGTTACCGGGACGGACCACAGCAGTACTTC. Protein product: CASSYRDGPQQYF.

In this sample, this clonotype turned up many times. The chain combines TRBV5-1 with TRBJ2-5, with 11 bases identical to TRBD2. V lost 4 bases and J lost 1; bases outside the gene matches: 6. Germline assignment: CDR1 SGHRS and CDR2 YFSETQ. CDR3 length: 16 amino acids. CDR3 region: CASSPLAGGGQETQYF. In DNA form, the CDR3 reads TGCGCCAGCAGCCCCTTAGCGGGGGGGGGCCAAGAGACCCAGTACTTC. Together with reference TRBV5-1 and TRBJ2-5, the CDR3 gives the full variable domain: KAGVTQTPRYLIKTRGQQVTLSCSPISGHRSVSWYQQTPGQGLQFLFEYFSETQRNKGNFPGRFSGRQFSNSRSEMNVSTLELGDSALYLCASSPLAGGGQETQYFGPGTRLLVL.

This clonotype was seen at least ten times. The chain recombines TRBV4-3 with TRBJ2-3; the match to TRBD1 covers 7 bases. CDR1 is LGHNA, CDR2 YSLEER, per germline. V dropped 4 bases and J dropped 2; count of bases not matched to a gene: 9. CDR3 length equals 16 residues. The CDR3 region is CASSPGTERSTDTQYF. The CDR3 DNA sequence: TGCGCCAGCAGCCCTGGGACAGAGCGTTCCACAGATACGCAGTATTTT.

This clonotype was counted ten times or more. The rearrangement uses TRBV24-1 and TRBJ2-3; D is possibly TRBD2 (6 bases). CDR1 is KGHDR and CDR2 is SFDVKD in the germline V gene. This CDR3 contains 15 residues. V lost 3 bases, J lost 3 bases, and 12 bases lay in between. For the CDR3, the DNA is TGTGCCACCAGTGATCCGGGACTGGGGACAGATACGCAGTATTTT. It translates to CATSDPGLGTDTQYF.

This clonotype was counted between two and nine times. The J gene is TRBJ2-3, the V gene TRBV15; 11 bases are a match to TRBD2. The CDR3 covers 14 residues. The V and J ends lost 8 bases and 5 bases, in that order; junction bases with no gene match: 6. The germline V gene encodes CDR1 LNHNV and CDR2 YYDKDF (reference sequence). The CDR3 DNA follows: TGTGCCACCCGCACTAGCGGGGGAATAGATACGCAGTATTTT. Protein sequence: CATRTSGGIDTQYF.

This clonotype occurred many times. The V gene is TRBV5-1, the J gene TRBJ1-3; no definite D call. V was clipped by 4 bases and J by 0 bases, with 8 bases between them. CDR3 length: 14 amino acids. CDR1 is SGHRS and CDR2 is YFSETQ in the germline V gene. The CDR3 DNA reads TGCGCCAGCAGCGACGGCAGCTCTGGAAACACCATATATTTT. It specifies CASSDGSSGNTIYF. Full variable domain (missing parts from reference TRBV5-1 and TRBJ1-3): KAGVTQTPRYLIKTRGQQVTLSCSPISGHRSVSWYQQTPGQGLQFLFEYFSETQRNKGNFPGRFSGRQFSNSRSEMNVSTLELGDSALYLCASSDGSSGNTIYFGEGSWLTVV.

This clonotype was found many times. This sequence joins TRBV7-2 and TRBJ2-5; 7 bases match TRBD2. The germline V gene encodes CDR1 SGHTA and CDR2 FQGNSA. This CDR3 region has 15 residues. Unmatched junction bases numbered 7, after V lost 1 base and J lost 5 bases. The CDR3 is CASSLERLAWETQYF. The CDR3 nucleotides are TGTGCCAGCAGCTTAGAACGACTAGCATGGGAGACCCAGTACTTC. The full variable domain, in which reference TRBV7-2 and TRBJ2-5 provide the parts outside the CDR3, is GAGVSQSPSNKVTEKGKDVELRCDPISGHTALYWYRQSLGQGLEFLIYFQGNSAPDKSGLPSDRFSAERTGGSVSTLTIQRTQQEDSAVYLCASSLERLAWETQYFGPGTRLLVL.

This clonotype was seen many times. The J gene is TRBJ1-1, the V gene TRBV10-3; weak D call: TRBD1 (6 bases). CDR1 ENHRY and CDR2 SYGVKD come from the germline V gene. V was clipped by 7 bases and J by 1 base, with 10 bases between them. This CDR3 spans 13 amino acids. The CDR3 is CAIKDSQNTEAFF. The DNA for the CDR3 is TGTGCCATCAAGGACAGCCAGAACACTGAAGCTTTCTTT.

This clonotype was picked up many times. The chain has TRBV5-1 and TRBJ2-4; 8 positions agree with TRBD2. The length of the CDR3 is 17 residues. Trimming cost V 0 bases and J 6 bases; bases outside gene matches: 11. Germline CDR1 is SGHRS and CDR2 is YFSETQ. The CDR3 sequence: CASSLVGTRGAGNIQYF. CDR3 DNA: TGCGCCAGCAGCTTGGTAGGGACTAGAGGGGCCGGAAACATTCAGTACTTC.

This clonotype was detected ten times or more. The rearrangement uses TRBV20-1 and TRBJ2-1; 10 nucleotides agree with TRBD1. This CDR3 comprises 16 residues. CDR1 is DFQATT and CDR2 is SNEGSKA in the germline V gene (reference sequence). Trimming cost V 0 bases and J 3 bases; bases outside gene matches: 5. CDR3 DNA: TGCAGTGCTAGAGATCGGAGGACAGGGGGCTACAATGAGCAGTTCTTC. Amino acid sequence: CSARDRRTGGYNEQFF.

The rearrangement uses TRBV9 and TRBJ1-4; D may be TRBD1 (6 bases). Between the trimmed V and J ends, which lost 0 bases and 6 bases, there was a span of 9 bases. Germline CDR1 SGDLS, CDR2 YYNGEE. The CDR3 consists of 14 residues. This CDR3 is CASSVAAGDEKLFF. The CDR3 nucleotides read TGTGCCAGCAGCGTAGCGGCAGGGGATGAAAAACTGTTTTTT.

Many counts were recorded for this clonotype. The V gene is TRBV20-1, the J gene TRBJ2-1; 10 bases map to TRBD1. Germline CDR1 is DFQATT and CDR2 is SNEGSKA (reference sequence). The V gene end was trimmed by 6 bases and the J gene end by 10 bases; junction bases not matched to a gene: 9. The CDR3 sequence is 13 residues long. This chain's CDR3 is CSAPRDRGGEQFF. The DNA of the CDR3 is TGCAGTGCGCCAAGGGACAGGGGTGGAGAGCAGTTCTTC.

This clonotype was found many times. DNA of the CDR3: TGTGCTAGTGGTGGCTCCGGGGGCGGGACTGAAGCTTTCTTT. This encodes CASGGSGGGTEAFF. V is TRBV12-5 and J is TRBJ1-1, with a possible D match to TRBD1 (6 bases). CDR3 size: 14 residues. Germline V gene lookup returns CDR1 LGHNT and CDR2 FRNRAP. The ends were cut back, 5 bases at V and 5 bases at J, with 15 bases in the middle.

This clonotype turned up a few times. CDR3 DNA: TGTGCCAGTAGTATGGCCGGGCTGAGCTCCTACAATGAGCAGTTCTTC. Amino acids: CASSMAGLSSYNEQFF. This chain connects TRBV19 to TRBJ2-1; D is undetermined. The CDR3 is 16 residues long. Germline CDR1 and CDR2: LNHDA and SQIVND (reference sequence). The ends were cut back, 3 bases at V and 0 bases at J, with 12 bases in the middle.

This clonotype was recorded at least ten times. CDR3 sequence reads: CAIKGQGAGEQYF. The CDR3 bases are TGTGCCATCAAAGGACAGGGGGCAGGCGAGCAGTACTTC. This chain connects TRBV10-3 to TRBJ2-7; 11 positions agree with TRBD1. This CDR3 is built from 13 residues. Trimming took 7 bases from V and 6 from J; bases not matched to a gene: 5. Germline-derived CDR1 and CDR2 are ENHRY and SYGVKD.

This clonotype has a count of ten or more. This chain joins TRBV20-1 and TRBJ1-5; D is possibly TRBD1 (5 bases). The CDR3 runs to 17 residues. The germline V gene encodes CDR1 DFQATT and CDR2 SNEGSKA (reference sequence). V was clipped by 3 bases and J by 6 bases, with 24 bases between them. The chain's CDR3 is CSASQSRGGARAQPQHF. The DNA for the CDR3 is TGCAGTGCTAGTCAATCCCGGGGAGGGGCACGTGCTCAGCCCCAGCATTTT.

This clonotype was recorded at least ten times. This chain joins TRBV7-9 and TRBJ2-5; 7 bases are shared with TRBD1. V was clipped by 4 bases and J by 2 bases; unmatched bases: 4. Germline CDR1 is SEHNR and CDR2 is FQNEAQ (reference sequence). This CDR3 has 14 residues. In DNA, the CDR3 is TGTGCCAGCAGCTCAGGACAGGTTCAAGAGACCCAGTACTTC. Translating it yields CASSSGQVQETQYF.

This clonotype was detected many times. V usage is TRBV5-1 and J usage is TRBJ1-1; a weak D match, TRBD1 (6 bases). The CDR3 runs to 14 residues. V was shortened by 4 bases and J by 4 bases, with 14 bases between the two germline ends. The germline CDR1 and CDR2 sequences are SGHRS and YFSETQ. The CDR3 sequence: CASSQQGSGTEAFF. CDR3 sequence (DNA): TGCGCCAGCAGCCAACAGGGCTCGGGCACTGAAGCTTTCTTT.

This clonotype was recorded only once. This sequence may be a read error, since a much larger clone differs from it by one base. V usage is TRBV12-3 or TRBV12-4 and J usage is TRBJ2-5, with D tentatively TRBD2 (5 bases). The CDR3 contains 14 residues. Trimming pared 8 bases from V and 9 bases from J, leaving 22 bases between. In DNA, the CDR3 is TGTGCCAGCGCTGGGAATAGCGCGGTAGTCGCCCAGTACTTC. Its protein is CASAGNSAVVAQYF.

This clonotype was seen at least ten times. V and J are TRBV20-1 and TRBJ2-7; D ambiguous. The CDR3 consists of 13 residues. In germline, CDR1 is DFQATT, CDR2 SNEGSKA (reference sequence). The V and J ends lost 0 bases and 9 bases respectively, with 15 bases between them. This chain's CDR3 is CSARDSRSLRQYF. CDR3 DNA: TGCAGTGCTAGAGATAGCCGTAGTCTACGGCAGTACTTC.

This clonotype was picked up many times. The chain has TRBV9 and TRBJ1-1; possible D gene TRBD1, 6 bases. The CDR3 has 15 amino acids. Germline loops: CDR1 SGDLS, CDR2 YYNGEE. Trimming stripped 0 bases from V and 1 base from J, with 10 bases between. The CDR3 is CASSVGGGSNTEAFF. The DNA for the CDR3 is TGTGCCAGCAGCGTAGGGGGGGGCTCGAACACTGAAGCTTTCTTT.

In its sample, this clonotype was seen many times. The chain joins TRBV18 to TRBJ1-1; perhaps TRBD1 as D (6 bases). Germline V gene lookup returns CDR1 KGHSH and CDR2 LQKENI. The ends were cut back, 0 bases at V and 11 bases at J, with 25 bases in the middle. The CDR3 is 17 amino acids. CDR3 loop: CASSPPGQGPLPGRAFF. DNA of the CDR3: TGTGCCAGCTCACCACCGGGTCAGGGGCCCCTACCGGGACGGGCTTTCTTT. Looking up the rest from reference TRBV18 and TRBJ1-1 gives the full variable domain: NAGVMQNPRHLVRRRGQEARLRCSPMKGHSHVYWYRQLPEEGLKFMVYLQKENIIDESGMPKERFSAEFPKEGPSILRIQQVVRGDSAAYFCASSPPGQGPLPGRAFFGQGTRLTVV.